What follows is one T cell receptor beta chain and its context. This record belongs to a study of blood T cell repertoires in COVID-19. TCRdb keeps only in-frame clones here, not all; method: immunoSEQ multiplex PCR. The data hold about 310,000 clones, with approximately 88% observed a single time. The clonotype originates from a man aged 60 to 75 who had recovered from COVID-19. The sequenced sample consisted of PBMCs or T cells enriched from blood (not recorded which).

The CDR3 protein is CASSTAGGPHTQYF. The CDR3, as DNA: TGTGCCAGCAGTACAGCGGGAGGGCCTCATACGCAGTATTTT. The chain uses TRBV11-2 and TRBJ2-3, with 10 nucleotides matching TRBD2. Trimming cost V 6 bases and J 7 bases; bases outside gene matches: 7. Germline CDR1 is SGHAT and CDR2 is FQNNGV. The CDR3 runs to 14 residues.